This T cell receptor beta chain was recorded in a study of T-cell reconstitution after alpha-beta-depleted transplantation in children. This sample's TCRbeta library carried unique molecular identifier barcodes. A single record per CDR3 protein comes from TCRdb applying MiXCR to the PCR reads. The repertoire consists of 150,000 to 200,000 distinct CDR3 sequences, with 14% to 15% occurring once and the leading ten covering roughly 13%. This clonotype appeared many times. Germline trimming cut 5 bases from V and 7 bases from J; bases unmatched to any gene: 5. This CDR3 has 14 amino acids. The germline V gene has CDR1 SGHVS and CDR2 FNYEAQ.

V and J are TRBV7-6 and TRBJ2-1; TRBD2 agrees at 10 bases. Sample: PBMCs from the stem cell graft donor, taken from the stem cell graft. This clonotype was sampled from a human donor who donated a stem cell graft to a child with acute lymphoblastic leukemia. This chain's CDR3 is CASSPSTSGNEQFF. The CDR3 bases are TGTGCCAGCAGCCCCTCGACTAGCGGGAATGAGCAGTTCTTC.